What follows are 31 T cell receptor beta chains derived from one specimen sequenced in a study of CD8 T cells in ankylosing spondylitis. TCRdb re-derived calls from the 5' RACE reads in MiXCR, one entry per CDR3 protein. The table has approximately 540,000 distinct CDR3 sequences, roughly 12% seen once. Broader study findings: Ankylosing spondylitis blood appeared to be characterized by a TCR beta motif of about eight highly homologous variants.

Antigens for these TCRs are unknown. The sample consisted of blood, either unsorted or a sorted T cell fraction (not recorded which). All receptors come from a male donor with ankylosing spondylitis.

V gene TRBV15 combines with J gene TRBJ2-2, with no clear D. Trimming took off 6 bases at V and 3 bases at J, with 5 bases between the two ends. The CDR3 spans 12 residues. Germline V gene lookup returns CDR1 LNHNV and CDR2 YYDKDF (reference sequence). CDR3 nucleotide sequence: TGTGCCACCAGGGCGTACACCGGGGAGCTGTTTTTT. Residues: CATRAYTGELFF.

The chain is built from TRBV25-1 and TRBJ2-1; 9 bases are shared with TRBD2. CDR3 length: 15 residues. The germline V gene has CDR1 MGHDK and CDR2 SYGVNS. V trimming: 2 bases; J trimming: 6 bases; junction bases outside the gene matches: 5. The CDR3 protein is CASSERSGRGNEQFF. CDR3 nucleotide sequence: TGTGCCAGCAGTGAACGTAGCGGGAGAGGCAATGAGCAGTTCTTC.

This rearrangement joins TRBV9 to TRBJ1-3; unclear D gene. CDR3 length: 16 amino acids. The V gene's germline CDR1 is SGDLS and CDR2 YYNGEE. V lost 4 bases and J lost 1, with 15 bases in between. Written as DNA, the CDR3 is TGTGCCAGCAGCCCGTGGACGGTGAGGTCTGGAAACACCATATATTTT. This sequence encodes CASSPWTVRSGNTIYF.

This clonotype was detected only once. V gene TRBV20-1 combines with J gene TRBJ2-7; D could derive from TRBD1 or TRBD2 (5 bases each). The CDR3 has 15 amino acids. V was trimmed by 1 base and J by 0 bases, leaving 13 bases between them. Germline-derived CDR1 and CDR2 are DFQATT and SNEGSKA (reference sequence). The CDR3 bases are TGCAGTGCTAGAGGCGGGTTACAGGACTCCTACGAGCAGTACTTC. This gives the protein CSARGGLQDSYEQYF.

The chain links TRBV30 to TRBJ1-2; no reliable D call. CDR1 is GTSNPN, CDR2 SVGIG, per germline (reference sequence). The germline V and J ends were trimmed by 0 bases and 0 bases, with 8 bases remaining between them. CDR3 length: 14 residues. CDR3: CAWSVGVANYGYTF. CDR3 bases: TGTGCCTGGAGTGTTGGTGTCGCTAACTATGGCTACACCTTC.

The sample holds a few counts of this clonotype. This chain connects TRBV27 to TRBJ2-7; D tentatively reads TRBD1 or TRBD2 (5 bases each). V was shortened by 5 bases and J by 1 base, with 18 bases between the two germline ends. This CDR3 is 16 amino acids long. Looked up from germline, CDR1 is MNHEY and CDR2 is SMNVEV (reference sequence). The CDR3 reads CASSGGWGQASYEQYF. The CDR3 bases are TGTGCCAGCAGTGGGGGTTGGGGCCAGGCGTCCTACGAGCAGTACTTC.

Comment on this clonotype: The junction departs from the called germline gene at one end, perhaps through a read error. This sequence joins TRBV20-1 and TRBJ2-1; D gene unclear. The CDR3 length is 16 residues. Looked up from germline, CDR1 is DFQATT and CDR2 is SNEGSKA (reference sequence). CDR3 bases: TGCTGTGCTAGAGTCGACCCGAGATGGGGTGCGGATGAGCAGTTCTTC. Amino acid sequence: CCARVDPRWGADEQFF.

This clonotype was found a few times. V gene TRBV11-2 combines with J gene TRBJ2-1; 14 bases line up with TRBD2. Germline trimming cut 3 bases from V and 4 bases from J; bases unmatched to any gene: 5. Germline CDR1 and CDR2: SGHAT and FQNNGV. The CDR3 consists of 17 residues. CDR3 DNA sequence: TGTGCCAGCAGCTTGACTAGCGGGAGGGCCGGGTACAATGAGCAGTTCTTC. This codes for CASSLTSGRAGYNEQFF. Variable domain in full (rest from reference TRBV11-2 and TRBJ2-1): EAGVAQSPRYKIIEKRQSVAFWCNPISGHATLYWYQQILGQGPKLLIQFQNNGVVDDSQLPKDRFSAERLKGVDSTLKIQPAKLEDSAVYLCASSLTSGRAGYNEQFFGPGTRLTVL.

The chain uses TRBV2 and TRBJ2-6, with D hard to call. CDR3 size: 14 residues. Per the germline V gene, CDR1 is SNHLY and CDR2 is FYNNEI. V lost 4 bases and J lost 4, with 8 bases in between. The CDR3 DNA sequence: TGTGCCAGCAGTGGGGTGGCCGGGGCCAACGTCCTGACTTTC. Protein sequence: CASSGVAGANVLTF.

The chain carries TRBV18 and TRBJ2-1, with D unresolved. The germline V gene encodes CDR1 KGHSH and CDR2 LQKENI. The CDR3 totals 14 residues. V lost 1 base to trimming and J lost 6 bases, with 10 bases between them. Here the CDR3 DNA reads TGTGCCAGCTCACCACGGGCAGGTATCAATGAGCAGTTCTTC. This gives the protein CASSPRAGINEQFF.

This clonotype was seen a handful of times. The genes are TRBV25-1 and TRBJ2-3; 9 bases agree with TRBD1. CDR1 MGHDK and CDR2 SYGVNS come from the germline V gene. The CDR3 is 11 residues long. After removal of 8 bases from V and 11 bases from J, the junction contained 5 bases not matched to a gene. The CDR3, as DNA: TGTGCCAGCCTCGGGACAGGGATGCAGTATTTT. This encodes CASLGTGMQYF.

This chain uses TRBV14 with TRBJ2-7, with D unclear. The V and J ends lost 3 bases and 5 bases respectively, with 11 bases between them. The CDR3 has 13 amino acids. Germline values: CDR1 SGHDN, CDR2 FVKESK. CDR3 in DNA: TGTGCCAGCAGCCAGGGGTATGGCGACGAGCAGTACGTC. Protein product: CASSQGYGDEQYV.

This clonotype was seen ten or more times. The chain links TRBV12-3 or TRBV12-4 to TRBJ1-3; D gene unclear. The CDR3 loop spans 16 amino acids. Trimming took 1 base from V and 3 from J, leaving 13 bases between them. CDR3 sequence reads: CASSLVVVGYGNTIYF. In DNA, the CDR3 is TGTGCCAGCAGTTTAGTAGTGGTTGGCTATGGAAACACCATATATTTT.

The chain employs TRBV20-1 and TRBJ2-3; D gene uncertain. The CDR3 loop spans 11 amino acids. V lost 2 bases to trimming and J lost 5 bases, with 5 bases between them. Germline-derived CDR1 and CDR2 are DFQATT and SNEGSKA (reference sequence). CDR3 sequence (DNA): TGCAGTGCTAGAAACGGAGATACGCAGTATTTT. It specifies CSARNGDTQYF.

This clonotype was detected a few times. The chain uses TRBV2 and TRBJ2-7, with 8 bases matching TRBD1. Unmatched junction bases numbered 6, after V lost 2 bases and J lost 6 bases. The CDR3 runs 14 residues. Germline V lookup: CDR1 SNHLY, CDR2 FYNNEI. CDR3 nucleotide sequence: TGTGCCAGCAGTGAATCACAGGGGGTGAGCGAGCAGTACTTC. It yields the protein CASSESQGVSEQYF.

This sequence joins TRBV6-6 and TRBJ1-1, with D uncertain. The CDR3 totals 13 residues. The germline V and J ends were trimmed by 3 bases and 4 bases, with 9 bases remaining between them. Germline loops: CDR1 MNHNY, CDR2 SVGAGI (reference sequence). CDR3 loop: CASSYGEATEAFF. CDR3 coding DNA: TGTGCCAGCAGTTATGGGGAGGCCACTGAAGCTTTCTTT.

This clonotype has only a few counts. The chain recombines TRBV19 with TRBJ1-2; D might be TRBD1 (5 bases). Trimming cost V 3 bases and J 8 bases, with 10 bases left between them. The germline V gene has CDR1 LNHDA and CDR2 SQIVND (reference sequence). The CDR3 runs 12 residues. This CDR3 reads CASSMGEGGYTF. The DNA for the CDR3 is TGTGCCAGTAGTATGGGGGAAGGCGGCTACACCTTC.

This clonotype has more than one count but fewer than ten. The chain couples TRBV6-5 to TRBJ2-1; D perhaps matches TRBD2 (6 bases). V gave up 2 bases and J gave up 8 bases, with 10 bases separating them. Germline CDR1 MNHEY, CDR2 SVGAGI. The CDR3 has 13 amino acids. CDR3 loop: CASSYLGEDEQFF. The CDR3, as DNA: TGTGCCAGCAGTTACCTCGGGGAGGATGAGCAGTTCTTC.

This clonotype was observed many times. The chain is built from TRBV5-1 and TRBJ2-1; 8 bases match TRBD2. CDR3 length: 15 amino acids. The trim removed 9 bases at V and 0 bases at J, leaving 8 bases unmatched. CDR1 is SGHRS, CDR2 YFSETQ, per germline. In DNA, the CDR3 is TGCGCCACCAGAGCGGGGGAGAGCTCCTACAATGAGCAGTTCTTC. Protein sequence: CATRAGESSYNEQFF.

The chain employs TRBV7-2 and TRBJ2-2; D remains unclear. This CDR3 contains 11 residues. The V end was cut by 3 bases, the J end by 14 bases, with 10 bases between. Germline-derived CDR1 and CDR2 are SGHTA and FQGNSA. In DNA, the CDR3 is TGTGCCAGCAGCTTCGACGGCCCCCTGTTTTTT. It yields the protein CASSFDGPLFF. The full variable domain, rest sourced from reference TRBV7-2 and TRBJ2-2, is GAGVSQSPSNKVTEKGKDVELRCDPISGHTALYWYRQSLGQGLEFLIYFQGNSAPDKSGLPSDRFSAERTGGSVSTLTIQRTQQEDSAVYLCASSFDGPLFFGEGSRLTVL.

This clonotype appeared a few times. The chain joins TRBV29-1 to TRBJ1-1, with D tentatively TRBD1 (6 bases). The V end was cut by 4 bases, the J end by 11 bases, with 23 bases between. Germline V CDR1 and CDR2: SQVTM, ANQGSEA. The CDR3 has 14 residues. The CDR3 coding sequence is TGCAGCGTTGCCCCAGGGGCCAAAGAGGGGATGGCTTTCTTT. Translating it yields CSVAPGAKEGMAFF.

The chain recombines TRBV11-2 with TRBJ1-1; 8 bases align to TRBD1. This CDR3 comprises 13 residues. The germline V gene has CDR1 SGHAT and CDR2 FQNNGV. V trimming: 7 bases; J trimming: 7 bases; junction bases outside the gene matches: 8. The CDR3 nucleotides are TGTGCCAGCATTTACACAGGGGGGGTTGAAGCTTTCTTT. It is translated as CASIYTGGVEAFF.

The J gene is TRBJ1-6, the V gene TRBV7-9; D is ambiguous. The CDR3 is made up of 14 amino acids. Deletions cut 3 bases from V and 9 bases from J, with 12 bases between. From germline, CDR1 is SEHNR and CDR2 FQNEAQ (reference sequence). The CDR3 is CASSFGGLGSPLHF. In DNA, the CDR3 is TGTGCCAGCAGCTTCGGCGGCCTGGGTTCACCCCTCCACTTT.

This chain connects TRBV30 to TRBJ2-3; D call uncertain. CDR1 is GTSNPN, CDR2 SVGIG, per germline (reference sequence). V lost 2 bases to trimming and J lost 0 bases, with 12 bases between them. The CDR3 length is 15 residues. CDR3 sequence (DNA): TGTGCCTGGAGTCGAAGCTCGACTAGCACAGATACGCAGTATTTT. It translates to CAWSRSSTSTDTQYF.

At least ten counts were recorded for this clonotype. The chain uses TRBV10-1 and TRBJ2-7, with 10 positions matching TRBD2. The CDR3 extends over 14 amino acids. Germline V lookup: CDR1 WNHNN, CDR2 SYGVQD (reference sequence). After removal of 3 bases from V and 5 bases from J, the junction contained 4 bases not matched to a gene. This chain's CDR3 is CASSDLAGGHEQYF. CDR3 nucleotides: TGCGCCAGCAGTGATTTAGCGGGAGGCCACGAGCAGTACTTC.

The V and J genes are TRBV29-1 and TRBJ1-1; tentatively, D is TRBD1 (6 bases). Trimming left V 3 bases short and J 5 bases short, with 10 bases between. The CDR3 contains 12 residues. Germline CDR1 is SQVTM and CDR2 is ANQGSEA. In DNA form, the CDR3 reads TGCAGCGTTGACCGGGGGCAGACTGAAGCTTTCTTT. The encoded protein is CSVDRGQTEAFF.

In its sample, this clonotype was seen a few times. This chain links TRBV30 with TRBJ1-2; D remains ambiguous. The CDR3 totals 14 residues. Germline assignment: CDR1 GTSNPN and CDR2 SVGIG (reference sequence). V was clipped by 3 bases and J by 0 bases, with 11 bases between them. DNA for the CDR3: TGTGCCTGGAGCCGGCAGACCACTAACTATGGCTACACCTTC. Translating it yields CAWSRQTTNYGYTF.

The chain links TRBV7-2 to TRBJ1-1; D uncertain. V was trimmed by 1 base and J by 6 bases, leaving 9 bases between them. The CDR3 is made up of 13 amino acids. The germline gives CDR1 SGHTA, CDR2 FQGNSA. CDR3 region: CASSLGLDAEAFF. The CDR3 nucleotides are TGTGCCAGCAGCTTAGGGCTCGACGCTGAAGCTTTCTTT.

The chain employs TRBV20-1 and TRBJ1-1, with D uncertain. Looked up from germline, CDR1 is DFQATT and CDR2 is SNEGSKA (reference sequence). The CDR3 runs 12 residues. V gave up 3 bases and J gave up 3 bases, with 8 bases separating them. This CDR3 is CSARPLDTEAFF. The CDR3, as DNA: TGCAGTGCTAGGCCCCTGGACACTGAAGCTTTCTTT.

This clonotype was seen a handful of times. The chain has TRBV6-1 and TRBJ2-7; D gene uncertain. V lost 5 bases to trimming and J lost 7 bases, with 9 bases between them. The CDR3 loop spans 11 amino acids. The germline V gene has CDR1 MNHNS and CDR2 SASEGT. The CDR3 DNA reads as TGTGCCAGCAGTTCCGTTTGGGAGCAGTACGTC. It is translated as CASSSVWEQYV.

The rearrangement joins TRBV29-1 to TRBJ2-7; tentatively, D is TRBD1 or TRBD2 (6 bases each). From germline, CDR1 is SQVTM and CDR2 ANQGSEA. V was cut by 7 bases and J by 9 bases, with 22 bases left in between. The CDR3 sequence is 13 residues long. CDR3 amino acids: CSASPSGGGVQYV. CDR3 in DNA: TGCAGCGCGAGCCCCTCCGGGGGCGGCGTGCAGTACGTC.